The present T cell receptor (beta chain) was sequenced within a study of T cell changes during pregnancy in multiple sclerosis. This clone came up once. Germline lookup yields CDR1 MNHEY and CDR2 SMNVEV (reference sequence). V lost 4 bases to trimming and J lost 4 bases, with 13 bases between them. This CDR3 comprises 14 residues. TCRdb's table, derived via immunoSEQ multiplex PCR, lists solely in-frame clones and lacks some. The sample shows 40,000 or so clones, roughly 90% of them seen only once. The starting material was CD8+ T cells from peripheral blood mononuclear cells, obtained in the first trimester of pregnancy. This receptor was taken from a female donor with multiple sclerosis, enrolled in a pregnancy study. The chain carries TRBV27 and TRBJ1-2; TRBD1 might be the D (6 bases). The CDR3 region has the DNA TGTGCCAGCAGTTCCCCAGGGGTGGGCTATGGCTACACCTTC. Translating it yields CASSSPGVGYGYTF.